A single sample gave rise to the 10 T cell receptor beta chains below, sequenced in a study of radiation and T cells in renal cell carcinoma. Sequencing was performed with immunoSEQ multiplex PCR; in TCRdb, only in-frame clones are kept and a portion is missing. Here the sample spans roughly 20,000 clones, around three fifths being singletons. Treatment specified: treatment-naive control, cytoreductive nephrectomy. The sequencing used tumor tissue, collected from a patient whose treatment was nephrectomy without radiotherapy. All receptors derive from a man aged 50 or older with renal cell carcinoma.

The chain combines TRBV7-8 with TRBJ1-2; D remains unclear. Germline loops: CDR1 SGHVS, CDR2 FQNEAQ. The CDR3 covers 14 residues. V was cut by 1 base and J by 4 bases, with 10 bases left in between. This CDR3 reads CASSLVRETYGYTF. DNA for the CDR3: TGTGCCAGCAGCTTAGTTAGAGAGACCTATGGCTACACCTTC.

This clone has more than one count but fewer than ten. The chain joins TRBV19 to TRBJ1-1, with 9 bases that match TRBD1. V lost 6 bases, J lost 5 bases, and 7 bases stayed unmatched. From germline, CDR1 is LNHDA and CDR2 SQIVND (reference sequence). The CDR3 is 14 amino acids. In DNA form, the CDR3 reads TGTGCCAGTAGCCCTGGACAGGGGCGAACTGAAGCTTTCTTT. This translates into CASSPGQGRTEAFF. Full variable domain (missing parts from reference TRBV19 and TRBJ1-1): DGGITQSPKYLFRKEGQNVTLSCEQNLNHDAMYWYRQDPGQGLRLIYYSQIVNDFQKGDIAEGYSVSREKKESFPLTVTSAQKNPTAFYLCASSPGQGRTEAFFGQGTRLTVV.

This clone rates as medium-sized. The chain is built from TRBV7-6 and TRBJ1-6, with D unclear. The CDR3 totals 15 residues. With 9 bases removed from V and 0 bases from J, the gap between germline ends came to 12 bases. Germline CDR1 is SGHVS and CDR2 is FNYEAQ. Here the CDR3 reads CASSMTSSYNSPLHF. CDR3 nucleotide sequence: TGTGCCAGTAGTATGACAAGCTCCTATAATTCACCCCTCCACTTT.

V is TRBV18 and J is TRBJ2-7; 7 nucleotides agree with TRBD1. Trimming at V came to 5 bases and at J to 0 bases, leaving 7 bases not matched to a gene. Germline CDR1 reads KGHSH; CDR2 reads LQKENI. This CDR3 is 15 amino acids long. The CDR3 region has the DNA TGTGCCAGCTCAGCTCACCGGGACAGCTCCTACGAGCAGTACTTC. Translating gives CASSAHRDSSYEQYF.

This clone was recorded a few times. V and J are TRBV18 and TRBJ2-5; 7 nucleotides align to TRBD2. Germline CDR1 KGHSH, CDR2 LQKENI. The CDR3 runs to 12 residues. V gave up 6 bases and J gave up 5 bases; unmatched junction bases: 3. This chain's CDR3 is CASSRGMETQYF. The DNA of the CDR3 is TGTGCCAGCTCGCGGGGGATGGAGACCCAGTACTTC. Variable domain in full (rest from reference TRBV18 and TRBJ2-5): NAGVMQNPRHLVRRRGQEARLRCSPMKGHSHVYWYRQLPEEGLKFMVYLQKENIIDESGMPKERFSAEFPKEGPSILRIQQVVRGDSAAYFCASSRGMETQYFGPGTRLLVL.

The rearrangement joins TRBV5-5 to TRBJ1-1; no clear D gene. The V gene's germline CDR1 is SGHKS and CDR2 YYEKEE (reference sequence). The CDR3 covers 15 residues. V lost 3 bases to trimming and J lost 2 bases, with 14 bases between them. The DNA of the CDR3 is TGTGCCAGCAGCTCCGCGGGAAACACAAACACTGAAGCTTTCTTT. Amino acid sequence: CASSSAGNTNTEAFF.

The gene calls are TRBV6-5 and TRBJ1-1; the match to TRBD1 covers 7 bases. The CDR3 totals 15 residues. In germline, CDR1 is MNHEY, CDR2 SVGAGI. The junction had 10 bases not matched to a gene; V was cut back by 4 bases and J by 5 bases. CDR3 DNA: TGTGCCAGCAGTTCGACAGGGCGGCTGATGACTGAAGCTTTCTTT. Its translation is CASSSTGRLMTEAFF.

The chain joins TRBV4-1 to TRBJ2-3; TRBD2 aligns across 8 bases. Germline V gives CDR1 MGHRA, CDR2 YSYEKL. The CDR3 extends over 16 amino acids. Germline trimming cut 2 bases from V and 5 bases from J; bases unmatched to any gene: 9. This chain's CDR3 is CASSQYHSGAVDTQYF. The CDR3 nucleotides read TGCGCCAGCAGCCAATATCATAGCGGGGCGGTAGATACGCAGTATTTT.

This clone was counted a few times. The genes are TRBV6-5 and TRBJ1-3, with 8 nucleotides matching TRBD1. This CDR3 has 13 amino acids. Germline V gene sequence: CDR1 MNHEY, CDR2 SVGAGI. V was clipped by 11 bases and J by 5 bases; unmatched bases: 8. As DNA, the CDR3 is TGTGCCGTTAGGGACAGGCAAAGAAACACCATATATTTT. Translating gives CAVRDRQRNTIYF.

V gene TRBV29-1 combines with J gene TRBJ2-4; possibly TRBD2 for D (5 bases). Germline-derived CDR1 and CDR2 are SQVTM and ANQGSEA. V dropped 5 bases and J dropped 2 bases, with 13 bases sitting between them. There are 14 residues in the CDR3. The DNA for the CDR3 is TGCAGCGTTTGTAGGGCCGGGACCAAAAACATTCAGTACTTC. The encoded protein is CSVCRAGTKNIQYF.